This T cell receptor (beta chain) was sequenced for a study of blood T cells in healthy people across ages. Study outcomes and limitations: Older age coincided with a roughly linear decline in TCR beta diversity per million T cells.

This clonotype was seen a handful of times. Its specificity is not known. Trimming removed 4 bases from V and 9 bases from J, with 13 bases in between. Germline CDR1 is ENHRY and CDR2 is SYGVKD. This CDR3 spans 13 amino acids. A sample-barcoded 5' primer and a J-beta primer mix were used in a second PCR of about 7 to 11 cycles. Using its own MiXCR run on the 5' RACE reads, TCRdb lists one record per CDR3 protein. The repertoire has around 1,500,000 distinct CDR3 sequences, roughly 45% of them found once; the top ten carry approximately 7.9%. PBMCs, at least 7 million per sample, were isolated. V usage is TRBV10-3 and J usage is TRBJ2-1; D perhaps matches TRBD1 (6 bases). The receptor's source is a young woman in good health. Sequenced material: blood. The CDR3 is CAISVEQGSEQFF. In DNA form, the CDR3 reads TGTGCCATCAGTGTAGAACAGGGCAGTGAGCAGTTCTTC.